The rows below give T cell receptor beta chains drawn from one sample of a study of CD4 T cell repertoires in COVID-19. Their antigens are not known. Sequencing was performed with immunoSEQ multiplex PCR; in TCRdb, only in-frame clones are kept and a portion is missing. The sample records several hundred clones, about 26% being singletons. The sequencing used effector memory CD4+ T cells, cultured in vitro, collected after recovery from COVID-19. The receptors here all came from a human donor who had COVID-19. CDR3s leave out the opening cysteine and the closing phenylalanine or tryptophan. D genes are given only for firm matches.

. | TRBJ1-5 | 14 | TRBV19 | ASSIGASRANQPQH
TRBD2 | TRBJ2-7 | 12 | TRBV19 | ASSGLEGSYEQY
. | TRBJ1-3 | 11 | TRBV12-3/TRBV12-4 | ASAGFNGNTIY
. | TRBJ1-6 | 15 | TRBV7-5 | VRSLSGGAFGNSPLH
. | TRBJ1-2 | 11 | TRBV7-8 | ASSSTGSVGYT
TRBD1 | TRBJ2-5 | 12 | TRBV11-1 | ASSITGGLETQY
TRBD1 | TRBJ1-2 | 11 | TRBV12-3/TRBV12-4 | ASNHRGSNGYT
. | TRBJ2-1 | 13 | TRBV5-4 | ASSLRWGADNEQF
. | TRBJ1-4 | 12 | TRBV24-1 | ATSGTNNNEKLF
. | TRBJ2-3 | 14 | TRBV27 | ASSFFPPSGTDTQY
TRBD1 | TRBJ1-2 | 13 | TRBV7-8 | ASSPVTGGFGGYT
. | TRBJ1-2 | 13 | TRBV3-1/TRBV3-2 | ASSQADRPSYGYT
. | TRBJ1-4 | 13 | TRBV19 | ASMGPGQGSEKLF
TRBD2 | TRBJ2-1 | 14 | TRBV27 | ASSPSSGRGYNEQF
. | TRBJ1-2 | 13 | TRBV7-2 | ASSFGRAANYGYT
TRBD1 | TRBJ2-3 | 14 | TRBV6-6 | ASRTNPDRSTDTQY
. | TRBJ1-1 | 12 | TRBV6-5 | ASSSTYPWTEAF
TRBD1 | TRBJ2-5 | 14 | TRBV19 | ASSISGQGAHETQY
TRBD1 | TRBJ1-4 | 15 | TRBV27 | ASSLRATGEFNEKLF